The 27 T cell receptor beta chains below were found in one sample sequenced in a study of T cells in Graves' hyperthyroidism and ophthalmopathy. The source material, RNA transcripts, was used to amplify TCR beta CDR3 regions. During a first-round RT-PCR of the TCR CDR3, the HTBI primer set was used. One entry per CDR3 protein results from TCRdb running MiXCR on the multiplex PCR reads. The data hold a few hundred thousand distinct CDR3 sequences, with just over 45% observed a single time. Sequencing was done on a sample of peripheral blood or thyroid tissue (not recorded which). These receptor sequences come from an adult woman with Graves' disease, either hyperthyroidism or ophthalmopathy (not recorded which).

This clonotype was detected only once. The CDR3 nucleotides are TGCAGTGCTCTGGGACAGGGGACCTCCGAGCATTTT. As protein: CSALGQGTSEHF. J is TRBJ1-5 and V is TRBV20-1; 10 nucleotides match TRBD1. V dropped 5 bases and J dropped 14; count of bases not matched to a gene: 9. Germline values: CDR1 DFQATT, CDR2 SNEGSKA (reference sequence). The CDR3 contains 12 residues.

In regard to this clonotype: The conserved closing phenylalanine or tryptophan is absent in this CDR3, likely reflecting a read error. No DNA is shown, since the ends of the CDR3 on it are uncertain; the CDR3 is the one TCRdb lists. The chain combines TRBV2 with TRBJ1-3; TRBD1 reflects the table's D call only, with no check against the DNA. The germline V gene has CDR1 SNHLY and CDR2 FYNNEI. The CDR3 length is 12 residues, termini included. The chain's CDR3 is CASSGSGTGTNT.

In its sample, this clonotype was seen many times. The CDR3 spells CASSLSQNTEAFF. The CDR3 nucleotides are TGTGCCAGCAGCTTATCGCAGAACACTGAAGCTTTCTTT. This sequence joins TRBV7-2 and TRBJ1-1; no clear D gene. The V gene lost 2 bases and the J gene lost 1 base, with 5 bases spanning the gap. Looked up from germline, CDR1 is SGHTA and CDR2 is FQGNSA. The length of the CDR3 is 13 residues.

This clonotype has just a few counts. The chain carries TRBV28 and TRBJ1-1; the match to TRBD1 covers 8 bases. V gave up 4 bases and J gave up 2 bases; unmatched junction bases: 9. This CDR3 has 16 amino acids. Germline V gene data show CDR1 as MDHEN and CDR2 as SYDVKM. The CDR3 nucleotides read TGTGCCAGCAGTTCCACAGGGGGGGGACTAAACACTGAAGCTTTCTTT. This encodes CASSSTGGGLNTEAFF.

This clonotype was picked up many times. The genes are TRBV7-2 and TRBJ2-7; D is unclear. CDR3 length equals 12 residues. The germline CDR1 and CDR2 sequences are SGHTA and FQGNSA. V lost 5 bases and J lost 3, with 8 bases in between. CDR3 DNA sequence: TGTGCCAGCAGCCCAGGCGACTACGAGCAGTACTTC. Amino acids: CASSPGDYEQYF.

At least ten counts were recorded for this clonotype. The chain recombines TRBV20-1 with TRBJ1-1; D uncertain. Per the germline V gene, CDR1 is DFQATT and CDR2 is SNEGSKA (reference sequence). This CDR3 is built from 12 residues. The V end lost 6 bases, the J end lost 1 base, and 9 bases lay between the germline ends. The CDR3 bases are TGCAGTGCGCTGTGGGAGAACACTGAAGCTTTCTTT. It codes for CSALWENTEAFF.

The chain uses TRBV4-1 and TRBJ1-4; D unresolved. Germline CDR1 is MGHRA and CDR2 is YSYEKL. Trimming removed 0 bases from V and 0 bases from J, with 8 bases in between. The CDR3 has 16 residues. Written as DNA, the CDR3 is TGCGCCAGCAGCCAAGATCATCGCCCAACTAATGAAAAACTGTTTTTT. Protein product: CASSQDHRPTNEKLFF.

The chain is built from TRBV30 and TRBJ1-3, with D perhaps matching TRBD1 (5 bases). V gave up 2 bases and J gave up 3 bases, with 11 bases separating them. The CDR3 totals 14 residues. Germline V gives CDR1 GTSNPN, CDR2 SVGIG (reference sequence). The chain's CDR3 is CAWSPGIRGNTIYF. The DNA for the CDR3 is TGTGCCTGGAGTCCAGGGATACGTGGAAACACCATATATTTT.

V gene TRBV24-1 combines with J gene TRBJ1-2, with D unclear. The CDR3 totals 13 residues. Germline CDR1 KGHDR, CDR2 SFDVKD. Trimming stripped 1 base from V and 4 bases from J, with 6 bases between. CDR3 in amino acids: CATSDLPVYGYTF. CDR3 bases: TGTGCCACCAGTGATTTACCCGTCTATGGCTACACCTTC.

This clonotype was recorded a few times. This chain uses TRBV5-1 with TRBJ2-2, with unresolved D. Germline lookup yields CDR1 SGHRS and CDR2 YFSETQ. V gave up 4 bases and J gave up 4 bases, with 8 bases separating them. This CDR3 spans 13 amino acids. The DNA for the CDR3 is TGCGCCAGCAGCGCTGGTACCACCGGGGAGCTGTTTTTT. It translates to CASSAGTTGELFF.

This clonotype was counted ten times or more. The CDR3 is CASSSLRGPTEAFF. The CDR3 bases are TGTGCCAGCAGCTCGCTGAGGGGGCCCACTGAAGCTTTCTTT. The chain joins TRBV11-2 to TRBJ1-1; 7 bases match TRBD1. V was clipped by 4 bases and J by 4 bases; unmatched bases: 6. The germline V gene has CDR1 SGHAT and CDR2 FQNNGV. This CDR3 contains 14 residues.

This clonotype was recorded many times. CDR3 protein: CASSAGTVRGYTF. CDR3 nucleotide sequence: TGTGCCAGCAGCGCCGGGACGGTGCGAGGCTACACCTTC. This sequence joins TRBV13 and TRBJ1-2, with TRBD1 as a possible D gene (5 bases). V was pared by 5 bases and J by 8 bases, with 15 bases between. Germline V gives CDR1 PRHDT, CDR2 FYEKMQ (reference sequence). This CDR3 spans 13 amino acids.

The chain couples TRBV7-9 to TRBJ2-1; no firm D call. Trimming shortened V by 0 bases and J by 2 bases, and 8 bases separated the two germline ends. Germline V lookup: CDR1 SEHNR, CDR2 FQNEAQ (reference sequence). This CDR3 has 15 amino acids. The CDR3 DNA sequence: TGTGCCAGCAGCTTAGCGGGATCTCCCTACAATGAGCAGTTCTTC. Translated, it gives CASSLAGSPYNEQFF.

The chain is built from TRBV29-1 and TRBJ2-5, with 10 bases matching TRBD2. The trim removed 4 bases at V and 4 bases at J, leaving 0 bases unmatched. This CDR3 has 12 amino acids. Germline CDR1 and CDR2: SQVTM and ANQGSEA. CDR3 protein: CSVVAGGETQYF. The CDR3 nucleotides read TGCAGCGTTGTAGCGGGAGGAGAGACCCAGTACTTC.

The table lists this clonotype with many counts. The chain links TRBV5-1 to TRBJ2-7; 9 bases match TRBD2. The junction had 7 bases not matched to a gene; V was cut back by 2 bases and J by 7 bases. The CDR3 sequence is 14 residues long. Germline V gene sequence: CDR1 SGHRS, CDR2 YFSETQ. CDR3 DNA sequence: TGCGCCAGCAGCTTTCGCGGGAGGGCCGTGGAGCAGTACTTC. It is translated as CASSFRGRAVEQYF.

A few counts support this clonotype. Possible read error: a much larger clone is one base away. This chain connects TRBV11-3 to TRBJ2-5; D gene ambiguous. Deletions cut 5 bases from V and 5 bases from J, with 18 bases between. CDR1 and CDR2 from the germline V gene are SGHNT and YENEEA. The CDR3 contains 15 residues. The chain's CDR3 is CASSGIGFWSETQYF. Here the CDR3 DNA reads TGTGCCAGCAGCGGGATAGGGTTCTGGTCTGAGACCCAGTACTTC.

This clonotype was detected many times. This rearrangement joins TRBV12-3 or TRBV12-4 to TRBJ1-2, with 7 bases matching TRBD1. This CDR3 contains 13 residues. V was pared by 6 bases and J by 8 bases, with 9 bases of the junction left unmatched. In DNA, the CDR3 is TGTGCCAGCAGATCCGGGACAGTCGACGGCTACACCTTC. As protein: CASRSGTVDGYTF.

Turning to this clonotype: A much bigger clone sits one base away, suggesting this may be a read error. This chain links TRBV4-1 with TRBJ1-4; D gene uncertain. Germline lookup yields CDR1 MGHRA and CDR2 YSYEKL. The germline V and J ends were trimmed by 4 bases and 0 bases, with 12 bases remaining between them. This CDR3 has 16 residues. The CDR3 DNA is TGCGCCAGCAGCCTTCTAGGGAGCGCAACTAATGAAAAACTGTTTTTT. Protein: CASSLLGSATNEKLFF.

The table lists this clonotype with a few counts. The chain couples TRBV28 to TRBJ1-2; 9 bases map to TRBD1. V shed 4 bases and J 8 bases; nucleotides not matched to a gene: 11. The CDR3 consists of 15 residues. CDR1 and CDR2 from the germline V gene are MDHEN and SYDVKM. The DNA of the CDR3 is TGTGCCAGCAGTTCGATAAGGGACAGGGTATTAGGCTACACCTTC. This encodes CASSSIRDRVLGYTF.

Many counts were recorded for this clonotype. This chain joins TRBV20-1 and TRBJ1-1, with D perhaps matching TRBD1 (6 bases). CDR1 is DFQATT, CDR2 SNEGSKA, per germline (reference sequence). V was clipped by 2 bases and J by 6 bases, with 13 bases between them. This CDR3 has 13 amino acids. Here the CDR3 DNA reads TGCAGTGCTAGATGGAGGGGGAGAGCTGAAGCTTTCTTT. Translating it yields CSARWRGRAEAFF.

The chain is built from TRBV9 and TRBJ2-5, with D possibly TRBD2 on 6 matching bases. CDR1 and CDR2 (germline): SGDLS, YYNGEE. The CDR3 totals 17 residues. Trimming cost V 0 bases and J 1 base, with 16 bases left between them. CDR3 sequence: CASSVVGNTGGQETQYF. The CDR3 DNA is TGTGCCAGCAGCGTAGTCGGAAACACCGGGGGCCAAGAGACCCAGTACTTC.

There are many counts of this clonotype. The chain has TRBV3-1 and TRBJ2-7; D is ambiguous. Germline lookup yields CDR1 LGHDT and CDR2 YNNKEL (reference sequence). Deletions cut 1 base from V and 1 base from J, with 5 bases between. There are 13 residues in the CDR3. This CDR3 is CASSQGASYEQYF. The CDR3 region has the DNA TGTGCCAGCAGCCAAGGGGCATCCTACGAGCAGTACTTC.

This clonotype was seen at least ten times. The V gene is TRBV6-5, the J gene TRBJ2-7; 8 nucleotides agree with TRBD1. J lost 6 bases, V lost 6 bases, and 7 bases had no gene match. CDR1 is MNHEY and CDR2 is SVGAGI in the germline V gene. The CDR3 consists of 13 residues. DNA for the CDR3: TGTGCCAGCAGACCGGACAGGGTAGGCGAGCAGTACTTC. Translating gives CASRPDRVGEQYF.

This clonotype was detected ten times or more. The CDR3 bases are TGCGCCAGCAGCTTGGATACAACGGATAATCAGCCCCAGCATTTT. The encoded protein is CASSLDTTDNQPQHF. The J gene is TRBJ1-5, the V gene TRBV5-1; D is undetermined. This CDR3 is 15 amino acids long. Trimming stripped 0 bases from V and 4 bases from J, with 11 bases between. Germline V gene lookup returns CDR1 SGHRS and CDR2 YFSETQ.

To note about this clonotype: The final CDR3 position lacks the conserved phenylalanine or tryptophan, pointing to a likely read error. Because the CDR3's place on the DNA is in doubt, the DNA is left out and the CDR3 is given as listed by TCRdb. The V and J genes are TRBV2 and TRBJ1-4. 10 amino acids form the CDR3, both terminal residues included. The germline gives CDR1 SNHLY, CDR2 FYNNEI. The CDR3 protein is CASSEQHRFY.

This clonotype has ten or more counts. The rearrangement joins TRBV19 to TRBJ1-2, with 7 bases identical to TRBD1. The germline CDR1 and CDR2 sequences are LNHDA and SQIVND (reference sequence). J gave up 6 bases and V 5 bases, and 12 bases lay outside the gene matches. CDR3 length: 15 residues. Here the CDR3 reads CASSDLGQTFNGYTF. CDR3 sequence (DNA): TGTGCCAGTAGTGATTTGGGACAGACTTTTAATGGCTACACCTTC. Full variable domain (rest looked up from reference TRBV19 and TRBJ1-2): DGGITQSPKYLFRKEGQNVTLSCEQNLNHDAMYWYRQDPGQGLRLIYYSQIVNDFQKGDIAEGYSVSREKKESFPLTVTSAQKNPTAFYLCASSDLGQTFNGYTFGSGTRLTVV.

The rearrangement joins TRBV10-2 to TRBJ2-7, with 8 bases matching TRBD1. V lost 4 bases, J lost 2 bases, and 7 bases stayed unmatched. The CDR3 sequence is 15 residues long. Germline lookup yields CDR1 WSHSY and CDR2 SAAADI. The CDR3 loop reads CASSGRDRPPYEQYF. The CDR3 nucleotides are TGCGCCAGCAGTGGCCGGGACAGGCCACCCTACGAGCAGTACTTC.